Below, one TCR beta chain is given with its context. This sample was included in a study of T cell changes during pregnancy in multiple sclerosis. The data were produced by immunoSEQ multiplex PCR, yet TCRdb's version contains in-frame clones alone and is incomplete. The sample includes 55,000 or so clones, about nine tenths of them seen just once. Trimming took off 6 bases at V and 11 bases at J, with 13 bases between the two ends. This CDR3 region has 11 residues. Germline-derived CDR1 and CDR2 are MNHNY and SVGAGI (reference sequence). The sequencing used CD4+ T cells from peripheral blood mononuclear cells, collected after pregnancy. V gene TRBV6-6 combines with J gene TRBJ1-1, with a weak D call TRBD1 (5 bases). This TCR was sampled from a female donor in good health, enrolled as a control in a pregnancy study. CDR3 sequence: CASSPDRWAFF. CDR3 coding DNA: TGTGCCAGCAGCCCTGACAGATGGGCTTTCTTT.